One sample yielded the 20 T cell receptor beta chains listed below, sequenced in a study of cytotoxic CD8 clonotypes in ibrutinib-treated CLL (dated by TCRdb to about 2021). The label giving this sample's time point can be read as: about eleven months on ibrutinib. Receptor libraries were prepared by the immunoSEQ multiplex PCR assay. The source is immuneACCESS, and TCRdb retained only in-frame sequences with V and J called. Part of the clones is not carried over; for the studies checked, unresolved V genes explain less than half of this, and the remainder is unexplained. The sample has some 140,000 clones on record, 91% of them singletons. Roughly 10% of the sample is taken by the ten largest. Sequenced material: PBMCs, taken after 12 months of ibrutinib treatment. The receptors originated from a human donor with chronic lymphocytic leukemia.

This chain uses TRBV9 with TRBJ2-7; TRBD1 matches at 8 bases. The CDR3 is made up of 18 amino acids. CDR1 is SGDLS, CDR2 YYNGEE, per germline. V lost 4 bases and J lost 0; bases outside the gene matches: 15. As DNA, the CDR3 is TGTGCCAGCAGCACGGGAATTACAGGGGGTTTCGCCTCCTACGAGCAGTACTTC. It encodes CASSTGITGGFASYEQYF.

CDR3 amino acids: CASSPKPGDSYEQYF. The CDR3 DNA reads TGTGCCAGCAGCCCTAAGCCGGGGGACTCCTACGAGCAGTACTTC. The rearrangement joins TRBV6-5 to TRBJ2-7, with D maybe TRBD2 (6 bases). Trimming cost V 6 bases and J 0 bases, with 15 bases left between them. This CDR3 spans 15 amino acids. Per the germline V gene, CDR1 is MNHEY and CDR2 is SVGAGI.

The rearrangement uses TRBV7-9 and TRBJ2-7; D is possibly TRBD2 (6 bases). V was clipped by 1 base and J by 4 bases, with 14 bases between them. The CDR3 is 15 residues long. Germline V CDR1 and CDR2: SEHNR, FQNEAQ (reference sequence). The CDR3 region is CASSLVQPGVYEQYF. The CDR3 DNA follows: TGTGCCAGCAGCTTAGTGCAGCCGGGGGTGTACGAGCAGTACTTC.

CDR3 region: CASRLAGSKPHNEQFF. CDR3 in DNA: TGTGCCAGCAGGCTAGCGGGGAGTAAACCCCACAATGAGCAGTTCTTC. V and J are TRBV2 and TRBJ2-1, with TRBD2 matching 9 bases. Germline V gene sequence: CDR1 SNHLY, CDR2 FYNNEI. This CDR3 comprises 16 residues. The V segment lost 6 bases and the J segment 5 bases; nucleotides outside the gene matches: 11.

The J gene is TRBJ2-1, the V gene TRBV18; 8 positions agree with TRBD2. This CDR3 has 14 residues. The V gene's germline CDR1 is KGHSH and CDR2 LQKENI. With V trimmed by 8 bases and J by 8 bases, 11 bases remained unmatched. This CDR3 reads CASTLGTSTDEQFF. CDR3 in DNA: TGTGCCAGCACCCTCGGGACTAGTACCGATGAGCAGTTCTTC.

The chain uses TRBV7-9 and TRBJ2-7, with D uncertain. Germline loops: CDR1 SEHNR, CDR2 FQNEAQ (reference sequence). CDR3 length equals 11 residues. Trimming took off 4 bases at V and 3 bases at J, with 4 bases between the two ends. The CDR3 sequence is CASSSDYEQYF. In DNA form, the CDR3 reads TGTGCCAGCAGCTCTGACTACGAGCAGTACTTC.

V and J are TRBV7-2 and TRBJ2-7; a weak D match, TRBD2 (5 bases). The germline gives CDR1 SGHTA, CDR2 FQGNSA. V lost 5 bases, J lost 6 bases, and 17 bases lay in between. The CDR3 has 14 residues. The CDR3 DNA sequence: TGTGCCAGCAGCCGAGGTATAATACGGGGCGAGCAGTACTTC. Translating gives CASSRGIIRGEQYF. The variable domain in full, completed from reference TRBV7-2 and TRBJ2-7, reads GAGVSQSPSNKVTEKGKDVELRCDPISGHTALYWYRQSLGQGLEFLIYFQGNSAPDKSGLPSDRFSAERTGGSVSTLTIQRTQQEDSAVYLCASSRGIIRGEQYFGPGTRLTVT.

The CDR3 here is CASSLAGVRNEQFF. Here the CDR3 DNA reads TGTGCCAGCAGCTTAGCGGGGGTAAGAAATGAGCAGTTCTTC. V usage is TRBV7-2 and J usage is TRBJ2-1; perhaps D is TRBD1 or TRBD2 (5 bases each). The CDR3 totals 14 residues. From germline, CDR1 is SGHTA and CDR2 FQGNSA. The ends were cut back, 0 bases at V and 7 bases at J, with 10 bases in the middle.

J is TRBJ2-5 and V is TRBV5-1; TRBD1 is a possible D gene (5 bases). The CDR3 is 15 amino acids. Trimming pared 0 bases from V and 5 bases from J, leaving 14 bases between. The germline gives CDR1 SGHRS, CDR2 YFSETQ. This CDR3 is CASSLGQSAGETQYF. The CDR3 nucleotides are TGCGCCAGCAGCTTGGGCCAATCGGCAGGGGAGACCCAGTACTTC.

This chain connects TRBV6-5 to TRBJ2-3; 8 bases are shared with TRBD1. V was pared by 3 bases and J by 2 bases, with 7 bases of the junction left unmatched. The CDR3 spans 16 residues. Per the germline V gene, CDR1 is MNHEY and CDR2 is SVGAGI. CDR3 loop: CASSYFGRGLTDTQYF. Written as DNA, the CDR3 is TGTGCCAGCAGTTATTTCGGCAGGGGGCTCACAGATACGCAGTATTTT.

The V call is TRBV23-1, the J call TRBJ1-3; D not certain. TRBV23-1 is given ORF status, its function remaining uncertain. CDR3 size: 16 residues. Deletions cut 8 bases from V and 0 bases from J, with 17 bases between. The CDR3 region is CASVLRHESSGNTIYF. CDR3 bases: TGCGCCAGCGTATTACGACACGAGAGCTCTGGAAACACCATATATTTT.

The genes are TRBV6-5 and TRBJ2-7; 10 bases fit TRBD2. CDR1 and CDR2 from the germline V gene are MNHEY and SVGAGI. The CDR3 length is 14 residues. V was clipped by 6 bases and J by 3 bases; unmatched bases: 5. CDR3 amino acids: CASSRGLADYEQYF. As DNA, the CDR3 is TGTGCCAGCAGCCGCGGACTAGCGGACTACGAGCAGTACTTC.

The chain couples TRBV19 to TRBJ1-1; no clear D gene. V gave up 9 bases and J gave up 7 bases, with 12 bases separating them. The length of the CDR3 is 11 residues. CDR1 is LNHDA, CDR2 SQIVND, per germline (reference sequence). CDR3 nucleotides: TGTGCCAGCATCGACCTTTATGAAGCTTTCTTT. Translating gives CASIDLYEAFF.

The chain has TRBV7-2 and TRBJ1-3; D is undetermined. The germline V gene has CDR1 SGHTA and CDR2 FQGNSA. The CDR3 sequence is 15 residues long. The ends were cut back, 7 bases at V and 4 bases at J, with 17 bases in the middle. The CDR3 here is CASTLRRAGGNTIYF. In DNA form, the CDR3 reads TGTGCCAGCACCCTACGGCGGGCGGGAGGAAACACCATATATTTT. Together with reference TRBV7-2 and TRBJ1-3, the CDR3 gives the full variable domain: GAGVSQSPSNKVTEKGKDVELRCDPISGHTALYWYRQSLGQGLEFLIYFQGNSAPDKSGLPSDRFSAERTGGSVSTLTIQRTQQEDSAVYLCASTLRRAGGNTIYFGEGSWLTVV.

This sequence joins TRBV28 and TRBJ1-4; D not certain. This CDR3 is 11 amino acids long. Deletions cut 6 bases from V and 8 bases from J, with 7 bases between. The V gene's germline CDR1 is MDHEN and CDR2 SYDVKM. The CDR3 loop reads CASRIREKLFF. CDR3 coding DNA: TGTGCCAGCAGAATACGGGAAAAACTGTTTTTT.

This clone has only one observation. The rearrangement links TRBV7-9 to TRBJ2-7; 7 nucleotides align to TRBD1. V trimming: 5 bases; J trimming: 2 bases; junction bases outside the gene matches: 12. Per germline, CDR1 SEHNR and CDR2 FQNEAQ (reference sequence). The CDR3 sequence is 16 residues long. The CDR3 region is CASSTQQGTSPYEQYF. The CDR3 DNA is TGTGCCAGCAGCACTCAACAGGGGACATCTCCCTACGAGCAGTACTTC.

This rearrangement joins TRBV28 to TRBJ2-3; the D gene is possibly TRBD2 (5 bases). V was clipped by 2 bases and J by 5 bases, with 20 bases between them. Germline V gene data show CDR1 as MDHEN and CDR2 as SYDVKM. The CDR3 length is 17 residues. The CDR3 sequence is CASSLGIGLSRQDTQYF. The CDR3 DNA sequence: TGTGCCAGCAGTTTAGGTATCGGACTTTCCCGCCAAGATACGCAGTATTTT.

This chain links TRBV6-5 with TRBJ2-5; D perhaps matches TRBD1 (6 bases). The V gene's germline CDR1 is MNHEY and CDR2 SVGAGI. This CDR3 contains 14 residues. Trimming took off 6 bases at V and 2 bases at J, with 13 bases between the two ends. The CDR3 reads CASSSQGGQETQYF. The CDR3 nucleotides read TGTGCCAGCAGCTCCCAAGGGGGTCAAGAGACCCAGTACTTC.

The chain combines TRBV6-1 with TRBJ2-7, with a possible D match to TRBD1 (5 bases). V was shortened by 2 bases and J by 0 bases, with 14 bases between the two germline ends. The germline V gene has CDR1 MNHNS and CDR2 SASEGT. This CDR3 comprises 16 residues. The CDR3 loop reads CASSEFGDRSSYEQYF. Written as DNA, the CDR3 is TGTGCCAGCAGTGAATTCGGTGACAGAAGCTCCTACGAGCAGTACTTC.

V is TRBV2 and J is TRBJ1-5; 7 nucleotides align to TRBD1. The CDR3 is 13 amino acids. CDR1 and CDR2 from the germline V gene are SNHLY and FYNNEI. The V gene end was trimmed by 6 bases and the J gene end by 1 base; junction bases not matched to a gene: 0. The CDR3 DNA reads TGTGCCAGCAGGGGACAGAGCAATCAGCCCCAGCATTTT. The encoded protein is CASRGQSNQPQHF.